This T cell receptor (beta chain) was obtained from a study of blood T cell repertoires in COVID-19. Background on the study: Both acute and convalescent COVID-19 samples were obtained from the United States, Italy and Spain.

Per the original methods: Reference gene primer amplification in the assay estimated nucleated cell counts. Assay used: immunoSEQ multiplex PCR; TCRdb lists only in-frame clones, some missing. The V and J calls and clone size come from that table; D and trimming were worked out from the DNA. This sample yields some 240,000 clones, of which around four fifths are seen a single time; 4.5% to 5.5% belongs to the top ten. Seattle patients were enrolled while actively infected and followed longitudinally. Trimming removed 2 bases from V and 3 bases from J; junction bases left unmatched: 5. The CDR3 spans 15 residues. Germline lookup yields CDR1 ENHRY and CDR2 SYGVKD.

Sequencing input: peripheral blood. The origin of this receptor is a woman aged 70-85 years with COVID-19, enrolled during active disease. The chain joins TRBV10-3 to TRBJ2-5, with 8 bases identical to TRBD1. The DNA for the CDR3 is TGTGCCATCAGTGAGACCGGACAGGGAAAAGAGACCCAGTACTTC. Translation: CAISETGQGKETQYF.